The rows below give T cell receptor beta chains drawn from one sample of a study of human T cells and chemical hapten exposure. TCRdb processed the RACE reads anew with MiXCR; each CDR3 protein has one entry. The top ten hold 4.5% to 6% of the sample, which has some 45,000 distinct CDR3 sequences, about an eighth seen once. The material was whole blood, obtained in connection with sensitization to the hapten diphenylcyclopropenone (DPC). The source is a woman in her 30s with alopecia areata. Some clones in this sample may be carry-over from other donors' samples. The CDR3 runs from the conserved cysteine through the conserved F or W. D genes are given only for firm matches. The size of a clone is reported for some rows only, either as once, few or many, or as a class for expanded clones.

>TRBJ1-1|many|TRBV7-3|NA
TGTGCCAGCAGCTCCACCAGGGTCACTGAAGCTTTCTTT
CASSSTRVTEAFF
>TRBJ2-4|NA|TRBV28|NA
TGTGCCAGCAGTTTAGCAGGGCGCGCCAAAAACATTCAGTACTTC
CASSLAGRAKNIQYF
>TRBJ2-2|NA|TRBV9|NA
TGTGCCAGCAGCGTACAAGGACAGTACACCGGGGAGCTGTTTTTT
CASSVQGQYTGELFF
>TRBJ2-5|many|TRBV10-2|TRBD2
TGCGCCAGCACCCCTAGCGGGAACGAAGAGACCCAGTACTTC
CASTPSGNEETQYF
>TRBJ2-4|many|TRBV18|NA
TGTGCCAGCTCACCACTTTCCGGGCTCCAAGCCAAAAACATTCAGTACTTC
CASSPLSGLQAKNIQYF
>TRBJ2-7|medium-sized|TRBV6-2/TRBV6-3|TRBD2
TGTGCCAGCAGTTCGGCTAGCGGGGGTTCCTACGAGCAGTACTTC
CASSSASGGSYEQYF
>TRBJ2-7|NA|TRBV20-1|TRBD1
TGCAGTGCTCGACAGGGCTTAAGCTCCTACGAGCAGTACTTC
CSARQGLSSYEQYF
>TRBJ2-3|NA|TRBV7-6|TRBD1
TGTGCCAGCAGCTGGGGTACAGGGGGAGGAGCAGATACGCAGTATTTT
CASSWGTGGGADTQYF
>TRBJ1-3|many|TRBV14|NA
TGTGCCAGCAGCCAAGTTTGGTCTCCGTCTGGAAACACCATATATTTT
CASSQVWSPSGNTIYF
>TRBJ1-1|NA|TRBV29-1|NA
TGCAGCGTTAAGACAGTACCGATGTCTGAAGCTTTCTTT
CSVKTVPMSEAFF
>TRBJ2-5|NA|TRBV6-2/TRBV6-3|TRBD2
TGTGCCAGCAGTTACTCGACTAGCGGGAGATTCCTGTACCAAGAGACCCAGTACTTC
CASSYSTSGRFLYQETQYF
>TRBJ1-1|many|TRBV2|NA
TGTGCCAGCGGAGACTTACAGGGCATGCATCAGATGACTGAAGCTTTCTTT
CASGDLQGMHQMTEAFF
>TRBJ1-6|NA|TRBV20-1|NA
TGCAGTGCCCCCCGGACGGGGAGGCCCCTCCACTTT
CSAPRTGRPLHF
>TRBJ1-1|many|TRBV7-2|TRBD1
TGTGCCAGCAGCCTACAGGGACAGGGGAGGACTGAAGCTTTCTTT
CASSLQGQGRTEAFF
>TRBJ2-4|many|TRBV27|NA
TGTGCCAGCAGTTTGTGGGGGTCCAAAAACATTCAGTACTTC
CASSLWGSKNIQYF
>TRBJ2-2|many|TRBV12-3/TRBV12-4|TRBD2
TGTGCCAGCAGTTCGTCCGGGACTAGCGGGAGAAGCCCTATCTCCACCGGGGAGCTGTTTTTT
CASSSSGTSGRSPISTGELFF
>TRBJ2-3|many|TRBV12-3/TRBV12-4|NA
TGTGCCAGCAGTTTCTTAGCAGATACGCAGTATTTT
CASSFLADTQYF
>TRBJ1-1|NA|TRBV7-2|TRBD1
TGTGCCAGCAGCTTAGTTCCCCAGGGGGCGACTTTCTTT
CASSLVPQGATFF
>TRBJ1-5|few|TRBV20-1|NA
TGCAGTGCTAGAGATTCTATTCAGCCCCAGCATTTT
CSARDSIQPQHF
>TRBJ2-2|once|TRBV18|TRBD1
TGTGCCAGCTCACCTTACCAGGGGGTGAACACCGGGGAGCTGTTTTTT
CASSPYQGVNTGELFF
>TRBJ2-7|NA|TRBV6-5|NA
TGTGCCAGCAGTTACTCAAGTTGGGGCGAGCAGTACTTC
CASSYSSWGEQYF
>TRBJ2-1|medium-sized|TRBV11-2|TRBD2
TGTGCCAGCAGCTTAGAACGGCGGGAGGAGTTCTTC
CASSLERREEFF
>TRBJ1-1|few|TRBV5-6|TRBD1
TGTGCCAGCAGCTTTGGGACAGGAGGGTTCACTGAAGCTTTCTTT
CASSFGTGGFTEAFF
>TRBJ2-3|NA|TRBV20-1|NA
TGCAGTGTAAGGGCCGCAGATACGCAGTATTTT
CSVRAADTQYF
>TRBJ1-6|many|TRBV20-1|NA
TGCAGTGCTAGTCTTAGAGGGTCCCCAACGGGTAGGCAGAATTCACCCCTCCACTTT
CSASLRGSPTGRQNSPLHF
>TRBJ1-1|few|TRBV28|TRBD1
TGTGCCAGCAGTTTCGGACAGGGCCGTGAAGCTTTCTTT
CASSFGQGREAFF
>TRBJ2-1|few|TRBV3-1|NA
TGTGCCAGCAGCCAAGGACTGAGCTCCTACAATGAGCAGTTCTTC
CASSQGLSSYNEQFF
>TRBJ2-5|many|TRBV7-3|TRBD1
TGTGCCAGCAGCCCGACAGGGCTCCAAGAGACCCAGTACTTC
CASSPTGLQETQYF
>TRBJ2-2|medium-sized|TRBV11-2|NA
TGTGCCAGCAGCTATACGAACACCGGGGAGCTGTTTTTT
CASSYTNTGELFF
>TRBJ2-1|many|TRBV3-1|TRBD1
TGTGCCAGCAGCCGCACCAGGACAGGGCCAGCTCGAGATGAGCAGTTCTTC
CASSRTRTGPARDEQFF
>TRBJ2-7|few|TRBV20-1|NA
TGCAGTGCTTTACGGAGTCGGGTTACTACCTACGAGCAGTACTTC
CSALRSRVTTYEQYF
>TRBJ2-5|many|TRBV5-4|TRBD1
TGTGCCAGCAGGCCGGACAGGGCCCAAGAGACCCAGTACTTC
CASRPDRAQETQYF
>TRBJ2-7|NA|TRBV15|TRBD1
TGTGCCACCAGCAGAGAGGGGACAGCCATCCCCCCCAAGCAGTACTTC
CATSREGTAIPPKQYF
>TRBJ2-7|few|TRBV12-3/TRBV12-4|TRBD2
TGTGCCAGCCGAAAACAAGCGGGAACAGCCGACGAGCAGTACTTC
CASRKQAGTADEQYF
>TRBJ1-5|NA|TRBV28|NA
TGTGCCAGCAGTATGCGGGGGGGGCAGCCCCAGCATTTT
CASSMRGGQPQHF
>TRBJ2-7|few|TRBV7-6|NA
TGTGCCAGCAGCAGGGACCCTGGGACCTACGAGCAGTACTTC
CASSRDPGTYEQYF
>TRBJ1-2|NA|TRBV3-1|NA
TGTGCCAGCAGCCGTGGGCCCGGAGGCCTTTATCGCTACACCTTC
CASSRGPGGLYRYTF
>TRBJ1-1|NA|TRBV29-1|TRBD1
TGCAGCGTTTCGGGACAGATGAACACTGAAGCTTTCTTT
CSVSGQMNTEAFF
>TRBJ2-1|NA|TRBV20-1|TRBD2
TGCAGTGCCACGAGCGCGGGCGGGAGCACGAATGAGCAGTTCTTC
CSATSAGGSTNEQFF
>TRBJ2-1|many|TRBV25-1|TRBD1
TGTGCCAGCAGTCCCGGGACAGGACTTCTTGAGCAGTTCTTC
CASSPGTGLLEQFF
>TRBJ2-7|many|TRBV6-2/TRBV6-3|NA
TGTGCCAGCAGTTACCTACCCTACGAGCAGTACTTC
CASSYLPYEQYF
>TRBJ2-7|NA|TRBV28|NA
TGTGCCAGCAGTTTATTAGAAAGCTCCTACGAGCAGTACTTC
CASSLLESSYEQYF
>TRBJ1-5|many|TRBV28|NA
TGTGCCAGCAGTTTATGGGACAGATCCAATCAGCCCCAGCATTTT
CASSLWDRSNQPQHF